This record covers a single T cell receptor (beta chain). CDR1 SGHRS and CDR2 YFSETQ come from the germline V gene. V lost 4 bases and J lost 7; bases outside the gene matches: 16. This CDR3 has 16 residues. Clones were sequenced by immunoSEQ multiplex PCR, and TCRdb holds only the in-frame ones, with some missing. The sample holds 85,000 to 90,000 clones, about 87% seen once. These data belong to a study of blood T cell repertoires in COVID-19. Turning to the study itself: Donors in the United States, Italy and Spain gave samples during acute or convalescent COVID-19. PBMCs, B-cell-depleted T cells, or T cells were the source of the cDNA or gDNA that made up the material.

The receptor comes from a human donor in a cohort sampled during active COVID-19. V and J are TRBV5-1 and TRBJ1-2; TRBD1 aligns across 7 bases. Specimen: peripheral blood. The CDR3, as DNA: TGCGCCAGCAGCCCCATTCTCGACAGGGAACGGGCTGGCTACACCTTC. It encodes CASSPILDRERAGYTF.